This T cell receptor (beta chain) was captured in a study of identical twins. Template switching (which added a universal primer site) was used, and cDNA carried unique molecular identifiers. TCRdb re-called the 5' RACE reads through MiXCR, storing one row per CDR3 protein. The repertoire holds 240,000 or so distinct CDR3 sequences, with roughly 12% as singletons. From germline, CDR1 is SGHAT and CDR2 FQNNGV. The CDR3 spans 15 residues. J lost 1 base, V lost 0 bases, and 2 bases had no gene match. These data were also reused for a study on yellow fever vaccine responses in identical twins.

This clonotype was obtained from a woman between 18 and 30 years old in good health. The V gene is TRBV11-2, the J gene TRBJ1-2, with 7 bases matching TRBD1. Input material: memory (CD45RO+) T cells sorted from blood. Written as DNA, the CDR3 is TGTGCCAGCAGCTTAGAACAGGGGAATAACTATGGCTACACCTTC. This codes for CASSLEQGNNYGYTF. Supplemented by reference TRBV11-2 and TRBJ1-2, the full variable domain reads EAGVAQSPRYKIIEKRQSVAFWCNPISGHATLYWYQQILGQGPKLLIQFQNNGVVDDSQLPKDRFSAERLKGVDSTLKIQPAKLEDSAVYLCASSLEQGNNYGYTFGSGTRLTVV.